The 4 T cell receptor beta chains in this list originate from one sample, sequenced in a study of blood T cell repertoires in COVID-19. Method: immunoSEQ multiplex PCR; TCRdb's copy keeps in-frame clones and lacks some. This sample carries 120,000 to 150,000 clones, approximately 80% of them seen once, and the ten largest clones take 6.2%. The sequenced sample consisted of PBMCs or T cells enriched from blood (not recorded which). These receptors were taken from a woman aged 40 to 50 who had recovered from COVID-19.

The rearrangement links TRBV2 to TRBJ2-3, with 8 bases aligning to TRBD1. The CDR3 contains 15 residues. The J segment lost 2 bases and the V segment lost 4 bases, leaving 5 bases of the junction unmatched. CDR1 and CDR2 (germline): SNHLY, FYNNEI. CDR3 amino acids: CASSGGDRTTDTQYF. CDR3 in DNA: TGTGCCAGCAGTGGTGGGGACAGGACCACAGATACGCAGTATTTT.

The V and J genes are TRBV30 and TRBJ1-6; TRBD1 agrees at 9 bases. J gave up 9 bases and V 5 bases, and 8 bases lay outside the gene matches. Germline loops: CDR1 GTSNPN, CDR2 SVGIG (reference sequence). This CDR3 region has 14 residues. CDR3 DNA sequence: TGTGCCTGGGGACAGGGACAGGGAATTTCACCCCTCCACTTT. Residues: CAWGQGQGISPLHF. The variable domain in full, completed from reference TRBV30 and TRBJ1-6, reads SQTIHQWPATLVQPVGSPLSLECTVEGTSNPNLYWYRQAAGRGLQLLFYSVGIGQISSEVPQNLSASRPQDRQFILSSKKLLLSDSGFYLCAWGQGQGISPLHFGNGTRLTVT.

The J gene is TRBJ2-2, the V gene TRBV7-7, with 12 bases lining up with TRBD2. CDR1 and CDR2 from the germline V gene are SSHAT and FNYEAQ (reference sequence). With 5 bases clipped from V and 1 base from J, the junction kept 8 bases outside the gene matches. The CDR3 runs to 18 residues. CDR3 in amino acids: CASSHQLAGGLNTGELFF. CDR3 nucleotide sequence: TGTGCCAGCAGCCATCAACTAGCGGGAGGATTGAACACCGGGGAGCTGTTTTTT.

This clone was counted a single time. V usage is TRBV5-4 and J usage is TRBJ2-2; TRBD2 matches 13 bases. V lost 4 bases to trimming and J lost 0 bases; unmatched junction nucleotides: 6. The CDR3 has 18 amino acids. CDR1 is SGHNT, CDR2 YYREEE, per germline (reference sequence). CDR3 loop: CASSPGLAGVTNTGELFF. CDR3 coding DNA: TGTGCCAGCAGCCCCGGACTAGCGGGAGTTACGAACACCGGGGAGCTGTTTTTT. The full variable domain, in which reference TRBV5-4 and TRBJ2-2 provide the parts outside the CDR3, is ETGVTQSPTHLIKTRGQQVTLRCSSQSGHNTVSWYQQALGQGPQFIFQYYREEENGRGNFPPRFSGLQFPNYSSELNVNALELDDSALYLCASSPGLAGVTNTGELFFGEGSRLTVL.